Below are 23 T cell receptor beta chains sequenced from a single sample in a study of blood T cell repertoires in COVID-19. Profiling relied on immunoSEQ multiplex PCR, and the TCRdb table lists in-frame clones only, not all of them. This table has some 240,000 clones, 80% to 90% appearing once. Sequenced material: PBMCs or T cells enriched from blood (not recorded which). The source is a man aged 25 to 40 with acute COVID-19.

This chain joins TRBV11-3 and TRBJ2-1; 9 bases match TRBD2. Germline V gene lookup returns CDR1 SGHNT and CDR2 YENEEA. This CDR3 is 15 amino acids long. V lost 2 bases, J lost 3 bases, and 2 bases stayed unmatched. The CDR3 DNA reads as TGTGCCAGCAGCTTACTAGCGGGGAGCTACAATGAGCAGTTCTTC. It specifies CASSLLAGSYNEQFF.

The chain's CDR3 is CATSQIAGGPGGELFF. The DNA of the CDR3 is TGTGCCACCAGTCAGATAGCGGGAGGGCCAGGCGGGGAGCTGTTTTTT. The gene calls are TRBV24-1 and TRBJ2-2; 11 bases match TRBD2. The CDR3 length is 16 residues. Germline values: CDR1 KGHDR, CDR2 SFDVKD. The V gene end was trimmed by 6 bases and the J gene end by 7 bases; junction bases not matched to a gene: 9.

CDR3 region: CASSKGREEYEQYV. In nucleotides, the CDR3 is TGTGCCAGCAGCAAAGGGAGAGAGGAGTACGAGCAGTACGTC. This chain joins TRBV21-1 and TRBJ2-7; the listed D gene, TRBD2, was not tested against the DNA. TRBV21-1 is a documented pseudogene. The CDR3 is 14 amino acids.

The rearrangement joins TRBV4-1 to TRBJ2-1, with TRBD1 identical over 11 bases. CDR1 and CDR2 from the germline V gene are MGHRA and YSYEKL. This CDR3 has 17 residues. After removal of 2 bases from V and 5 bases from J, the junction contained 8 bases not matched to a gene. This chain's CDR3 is CASSQPSGTGGHNEQFF. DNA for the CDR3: TGCGCCAGCAGCCAACCATCCGGGACAGGGGGTCACAATGAGCAGTTCTTC.

The CDR3 bases are TGTGCCAGCAGCCGGGCCGGGACAGGACGTAACTATGGCTACACCTTC. This codes for CASSRAGTGRNYGYTF. This sequence joins TRBV5-4 and TRBJ1-2, with 8 bases lining up with TRBD1. CDR3 length equals 16 residues. From germline, CDR1 is SGHNT and CDR2 YYREEE (reference sequence). The trim removed 4 bases at V and 1 base at J, leaving 9 bases unmatched.

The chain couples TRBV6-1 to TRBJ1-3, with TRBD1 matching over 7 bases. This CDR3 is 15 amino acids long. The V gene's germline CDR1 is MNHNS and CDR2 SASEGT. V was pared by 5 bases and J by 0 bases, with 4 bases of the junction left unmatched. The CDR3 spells CASSSQGNSGNTIYF. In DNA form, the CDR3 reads TGTGCCAGCAGTTCACAGGGGAACTCTGGAAACACCATATATTTT.

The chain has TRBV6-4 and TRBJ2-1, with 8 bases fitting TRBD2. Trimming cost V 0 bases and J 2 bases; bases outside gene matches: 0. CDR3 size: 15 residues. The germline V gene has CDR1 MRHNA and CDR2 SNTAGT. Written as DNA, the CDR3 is TGTGCCAGCAGTGACTCTAGCGGGACCTACAATGAGCAGTTCTTC. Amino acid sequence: CASSDSSGTYNEQFF.

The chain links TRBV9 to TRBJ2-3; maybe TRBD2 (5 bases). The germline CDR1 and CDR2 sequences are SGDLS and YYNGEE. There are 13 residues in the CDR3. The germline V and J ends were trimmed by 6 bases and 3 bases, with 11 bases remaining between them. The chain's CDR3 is CASTPGSTDTQYF. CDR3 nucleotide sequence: TGTGCCAGCACCCCGGGGTCTACAGATACGCAGTATTTT.

CDR3 nucleotides: TGTGCCAGTAGTACCCCGGACAGGGTGAATGAAAAACTGTTTTTT. This sequence encodes CASSTPDRVNEKLFF. The chain carries TRBV19 and TRBJ1-4, with 8 bases aligning to TRBD1. The CDR3 is 15 residues long. Germline loops: CDR1 LNHDA, CDR2 SQIVND (reference sequence). V lost 4 bases, J lost 5 bases, and 6 bases stayed unmatched.

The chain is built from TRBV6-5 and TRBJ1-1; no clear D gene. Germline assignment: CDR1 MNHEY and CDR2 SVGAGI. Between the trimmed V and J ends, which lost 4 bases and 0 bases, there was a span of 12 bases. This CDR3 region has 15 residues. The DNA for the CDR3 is TGTGCCAGCAGTTCCGTCGATAGCATGAACACTGAAGCTTTCTTT. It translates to CASSSVDSMNTEAFF.

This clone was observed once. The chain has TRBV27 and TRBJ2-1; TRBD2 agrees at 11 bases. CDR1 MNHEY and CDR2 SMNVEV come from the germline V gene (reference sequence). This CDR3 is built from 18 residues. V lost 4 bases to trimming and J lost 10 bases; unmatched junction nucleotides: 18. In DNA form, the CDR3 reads TGTGCCAGCAGTTCCGCGCTTAGCGGGGGGGCGATAGGCAACGAGCAGTTCTTC. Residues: CASSSALSGGAIGNEQFF.

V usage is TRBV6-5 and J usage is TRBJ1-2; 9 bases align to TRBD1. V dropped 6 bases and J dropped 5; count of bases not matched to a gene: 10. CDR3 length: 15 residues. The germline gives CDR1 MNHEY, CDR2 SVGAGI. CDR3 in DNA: TGTGCCAGCAGCCCACCGGGACAGGGAAATTATGGCTACACCTTC. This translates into CASSPPGQGNYGYTF.

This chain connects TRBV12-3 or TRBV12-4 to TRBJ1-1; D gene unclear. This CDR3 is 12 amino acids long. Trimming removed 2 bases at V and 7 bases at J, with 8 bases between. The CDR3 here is CASSLFGYEAFF. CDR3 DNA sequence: TGTGCCAGCAGTTTATTCGGGTATGAAGCTTTCTTT.

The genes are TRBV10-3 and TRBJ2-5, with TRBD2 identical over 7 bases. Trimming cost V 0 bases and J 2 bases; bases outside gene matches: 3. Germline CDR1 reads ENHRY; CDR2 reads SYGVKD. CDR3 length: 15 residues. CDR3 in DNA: TGTGCCATCAGTGAGTCGGTCGGGGGGCAAGAGACCCAGTACTTC. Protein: CAISESVGGQETQYF.

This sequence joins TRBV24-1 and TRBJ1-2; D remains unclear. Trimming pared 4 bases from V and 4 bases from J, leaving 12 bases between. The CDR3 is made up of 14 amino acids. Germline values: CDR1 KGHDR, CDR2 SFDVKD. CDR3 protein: CATSDPTRVYGYTF. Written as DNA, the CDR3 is TGTGCCACCAGTGACCCCACGCGGGTCTATGGCTACACCTTC.

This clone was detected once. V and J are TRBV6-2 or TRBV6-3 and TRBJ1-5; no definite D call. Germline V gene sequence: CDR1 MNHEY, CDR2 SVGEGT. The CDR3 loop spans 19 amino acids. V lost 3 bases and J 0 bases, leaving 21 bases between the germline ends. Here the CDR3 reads CASSYDLKKRHYSNQPQHF. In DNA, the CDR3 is TGTGCCAGCAGTTATGACCTGAAAAAGCGCCATTATAGCAATCAGCCCCAGCATTTT.

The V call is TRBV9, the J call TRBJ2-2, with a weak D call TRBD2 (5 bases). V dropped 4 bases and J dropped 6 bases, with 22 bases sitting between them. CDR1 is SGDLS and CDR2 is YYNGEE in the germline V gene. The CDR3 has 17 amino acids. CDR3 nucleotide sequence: TGTGCCAGCAGCCCAACGCCGGGTAGCGCGGCCCCCGGGGAGCTGTTTTTT. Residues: CASSPTPGSAAPGELFF.

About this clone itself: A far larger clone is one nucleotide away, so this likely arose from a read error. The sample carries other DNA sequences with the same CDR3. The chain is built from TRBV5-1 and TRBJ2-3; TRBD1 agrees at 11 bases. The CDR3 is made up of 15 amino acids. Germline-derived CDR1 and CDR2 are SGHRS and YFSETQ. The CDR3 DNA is TGTGCCAGCAGCTTGGACAGGGGGCGCACAGATACGCAGTATTTT. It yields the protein CASSLDRGRTDTQYF.

In nucleotides, the CDR3 is TGTGCCGGGGGACAGGGAAGCAATCAGCCCCAGCATTTT. This sequence encodes CAGGQGSNQPQHF. The chain recombines TRBV19 with TRBJ1-5; the match to TRBD1 covers 9 bases. CDR1 and CDR2 from the germline V gene are LNHDA and SQIVND (reference sequence). The junction had 3 bases not matched to a gene; V was cut back by 11 bases and J by 1 base. This CDR3 has 13 amino acids. The full variable domain, its missing parts supplied by reference TRBV19 and TRBJ1-5, is DGGITQSPKYLFRKEGQNVTLSCEQNLNHDAMYWYRQDPGQGLRLIYYSQIVNDFQKGDIAEGYSVSREKKESFPLTVTSAQKNPTAFYLCAGGQGSNQPQHFGDGTRLSIL.

CDR3 region: CASSTDRVEYQPQHF. The CDR3 nucleotides are TGTGCCAGTAGTACGGACAGGGTTGAGTATCAGCCCCAGCATTTT. V and J are TRBV19 and TRBJ1-5; 8 nucleotides match TRBD1. This CDR3 comprises 15 residues. The germline V gene encodes CDR1 LNHDA and CDR2 SQIVND (reference sequence). With 4 bases clipped from V and 5 bases from J, the junction kept 7 bases outside the gene matches.

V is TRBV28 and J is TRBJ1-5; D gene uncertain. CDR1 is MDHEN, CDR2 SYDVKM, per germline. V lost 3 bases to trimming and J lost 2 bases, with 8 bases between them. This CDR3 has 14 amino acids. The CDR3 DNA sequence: TGTGCCAGCAGTTTTTACGCAGGCAATCAGCCCCAGCATTTT. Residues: CASSFYAGNQPQHF.

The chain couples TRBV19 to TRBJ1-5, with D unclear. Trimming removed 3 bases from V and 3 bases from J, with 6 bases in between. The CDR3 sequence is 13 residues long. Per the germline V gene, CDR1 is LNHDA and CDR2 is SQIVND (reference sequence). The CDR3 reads CASSMGNNQPQHF. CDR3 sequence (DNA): TGTGCCAGTAGTATGGGCAACAATCAGCCCCAGCATTTT.

The CDR3 DNA reads as TGTGCCAGCGGGACAGCGAACACCGGGGAGCTGTTTTTT. Protein: CASGTANTGELFF. The V and J genes are TRBV19 and TRBJ2-2, with 7 bases identical to TRBD1. CDR1 LNHDA and CDR2 SQIVND come from the germline V gene (reference sequence). Germline trimming cut 9 bases from V and 0 bases from J; bases unmatched to any gene: 1. The CDR3 runs 13 residues.